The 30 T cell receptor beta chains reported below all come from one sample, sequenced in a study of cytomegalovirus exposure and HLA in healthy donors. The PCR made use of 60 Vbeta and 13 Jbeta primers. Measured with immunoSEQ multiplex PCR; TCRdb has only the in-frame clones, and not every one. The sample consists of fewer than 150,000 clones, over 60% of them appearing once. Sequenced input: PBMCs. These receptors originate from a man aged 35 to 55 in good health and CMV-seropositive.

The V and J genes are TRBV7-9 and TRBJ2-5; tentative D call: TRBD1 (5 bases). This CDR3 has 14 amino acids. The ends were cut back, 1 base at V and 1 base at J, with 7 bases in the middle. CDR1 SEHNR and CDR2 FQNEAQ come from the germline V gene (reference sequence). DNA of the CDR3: TGTGCCAGCAGCTTAGAAAGGGGCCAAGAGACCCAGTACTTC. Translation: CASSLERGQETQYF. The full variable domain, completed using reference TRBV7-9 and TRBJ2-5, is DTGVSQNPRHKITKRGQNVTFRCDPISEHNRLYWYRQTLGQGPEFLTYFQNEAQLEKSRLLSDRFSAERPKGSFSTLEIQRTEQGDSAMYLCASSLERGQETQYFGPGTRLLVL.

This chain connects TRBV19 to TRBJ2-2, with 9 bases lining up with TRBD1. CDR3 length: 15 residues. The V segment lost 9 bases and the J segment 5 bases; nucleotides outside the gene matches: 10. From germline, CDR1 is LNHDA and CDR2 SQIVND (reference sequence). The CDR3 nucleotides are TGTGCCAGCAACCCCTGGGACAGGGCAACCGGGGAGCTGTTTTTT. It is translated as CASNPWDRATGELFF.

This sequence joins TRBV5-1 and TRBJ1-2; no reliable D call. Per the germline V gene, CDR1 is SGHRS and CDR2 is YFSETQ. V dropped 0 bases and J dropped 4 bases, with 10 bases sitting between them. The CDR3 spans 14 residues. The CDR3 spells CASSLDLSGYGYTF. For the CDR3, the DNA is TGCGCCAGCAGCTTGGACCTGAGCGGCTATGGCTACACCTTC.

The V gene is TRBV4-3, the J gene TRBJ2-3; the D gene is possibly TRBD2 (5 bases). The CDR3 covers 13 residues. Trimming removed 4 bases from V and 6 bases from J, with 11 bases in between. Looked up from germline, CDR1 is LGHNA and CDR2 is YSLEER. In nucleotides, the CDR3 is TGCGCCAGCAGCCTGAGTAGGAGGGATACGCAGTATTTT. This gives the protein CASSLSRRDTQYF.

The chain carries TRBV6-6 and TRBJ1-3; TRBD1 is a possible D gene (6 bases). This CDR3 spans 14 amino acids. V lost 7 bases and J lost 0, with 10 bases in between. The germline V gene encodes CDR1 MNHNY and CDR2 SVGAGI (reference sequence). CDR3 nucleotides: TGTGCCAGCATCTTAGGGGGCTCTGGAAACACCATATATTTT. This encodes CASILGGSGNTIYF.

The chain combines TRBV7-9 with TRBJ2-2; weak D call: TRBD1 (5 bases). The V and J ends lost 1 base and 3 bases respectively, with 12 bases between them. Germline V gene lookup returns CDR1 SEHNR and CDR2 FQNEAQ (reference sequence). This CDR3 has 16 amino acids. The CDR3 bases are TGTGCCAGCAGCTTAGGGGGCCTTGGCGACACCGGGGAGCTGTTTTTT. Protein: CASSLGGLGDTGELFF.

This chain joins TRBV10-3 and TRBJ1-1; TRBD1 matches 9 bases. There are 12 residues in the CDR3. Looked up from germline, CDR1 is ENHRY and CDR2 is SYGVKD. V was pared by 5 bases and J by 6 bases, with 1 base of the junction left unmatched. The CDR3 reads CAISRQGAEAFF. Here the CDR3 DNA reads TGTGCCATCAGTCGACAGGGGGCTGAAGCTTTCTTT.

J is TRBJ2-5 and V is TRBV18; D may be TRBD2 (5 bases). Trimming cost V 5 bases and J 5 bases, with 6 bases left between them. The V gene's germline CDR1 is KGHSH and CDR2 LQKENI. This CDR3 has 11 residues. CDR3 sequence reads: CASSTGETQYF. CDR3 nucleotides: TGTGCCAGCTCAACGGGGGAGACCCAGTACTTC.

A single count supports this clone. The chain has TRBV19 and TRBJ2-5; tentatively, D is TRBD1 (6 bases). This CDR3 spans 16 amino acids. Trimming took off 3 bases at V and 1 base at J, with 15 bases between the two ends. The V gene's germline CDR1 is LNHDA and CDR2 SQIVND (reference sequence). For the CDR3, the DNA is TGTGCCAGTAGTATCTCCACAGGGCAAATCCAAGAGACCCAGTACTTC. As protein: CASSISTGQIQETQYF.

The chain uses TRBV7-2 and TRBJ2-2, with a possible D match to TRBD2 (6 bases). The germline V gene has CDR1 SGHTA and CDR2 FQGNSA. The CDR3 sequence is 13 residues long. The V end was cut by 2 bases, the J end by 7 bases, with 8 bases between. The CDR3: CASSLRRDGELFF. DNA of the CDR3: TGTGCCAGCAGCTTACGGCGGGACGGGGAGCTGTTTTTT.

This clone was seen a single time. CDR3 protein: CASGATGNTEAFF. CDR3 bases: TGTGCTAGTGGTGCAACAGGGAACACTGAAGCTTTCTTT. The chain has TRBV12-5 and TRBJ1-1, with a weak D call TRBD1 (5 bases). Trimming removed 5 bases at V and 1 base at J, with 8 bases between. This CDR3 contains 13 residues. Germline-derived CDR1 and CDR2 are LGHNT and FRNRAP.

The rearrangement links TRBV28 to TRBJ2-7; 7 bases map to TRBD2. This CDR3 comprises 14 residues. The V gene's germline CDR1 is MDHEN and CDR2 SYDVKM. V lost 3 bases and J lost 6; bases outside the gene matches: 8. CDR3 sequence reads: CASSFSGRELEQYF. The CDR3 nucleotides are TGTGCCAGCAGTTTTTCGGGGCGGGAGCTCGAGCAGTACTTC.

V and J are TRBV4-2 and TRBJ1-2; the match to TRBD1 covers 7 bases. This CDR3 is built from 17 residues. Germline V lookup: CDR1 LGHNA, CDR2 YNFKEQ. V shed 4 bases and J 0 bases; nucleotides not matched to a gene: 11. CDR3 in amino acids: CASSLAPQGNTNYGYTF. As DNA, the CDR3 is TGTGCCAGCAGCCTTGCTCCACAGGGGAATACTAACTATGGCTACACCTTC.

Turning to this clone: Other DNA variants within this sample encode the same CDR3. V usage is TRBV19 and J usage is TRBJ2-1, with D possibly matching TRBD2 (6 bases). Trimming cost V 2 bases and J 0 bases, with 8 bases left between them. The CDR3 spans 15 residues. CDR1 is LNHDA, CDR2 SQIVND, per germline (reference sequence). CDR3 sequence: CASSISGSSYNEQFF. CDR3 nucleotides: TGTGCCAGTAGTATATCCGGGAGCTCCTACAATGAGCAGTTCTTC.

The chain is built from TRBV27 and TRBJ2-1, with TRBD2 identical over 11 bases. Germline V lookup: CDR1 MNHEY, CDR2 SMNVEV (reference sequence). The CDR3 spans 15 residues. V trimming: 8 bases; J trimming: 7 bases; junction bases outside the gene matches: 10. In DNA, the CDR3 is TGTGCCAGCTCTATAGCGGGGGGGCCGCGGAATGAGCAGTTCTTC. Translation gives CASSIAGGPRNEQFF.

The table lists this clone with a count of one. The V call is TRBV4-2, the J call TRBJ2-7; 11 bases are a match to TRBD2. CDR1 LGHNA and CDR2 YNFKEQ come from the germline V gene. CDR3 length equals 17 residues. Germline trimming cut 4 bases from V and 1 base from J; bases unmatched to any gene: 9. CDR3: CASSLLSGTSGSYEQYF. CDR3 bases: TGTGCCAGCAGCCTTCTCTCCGGGACTAGCGGTTCCTACGAGCAGTACTTC.

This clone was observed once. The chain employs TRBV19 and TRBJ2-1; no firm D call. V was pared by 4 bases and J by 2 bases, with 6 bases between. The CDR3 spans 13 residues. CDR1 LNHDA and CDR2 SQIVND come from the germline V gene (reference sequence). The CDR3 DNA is TGTGCCAGTAGTACAGGAACCTACAATGAGCAGTTCTTC. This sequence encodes CASSTGTYNEQFF. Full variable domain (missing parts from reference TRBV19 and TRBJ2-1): DGGITQSPKYLFRKEGQNVTLSCEQNLNHDAMYWYRQDPGQGLRLIYYSQIVNDFQKGDIAEGYSVSREKKESFPLTVTSAQKNPTAFYLCASSTGTYNEQFFGPGTRLTVL.

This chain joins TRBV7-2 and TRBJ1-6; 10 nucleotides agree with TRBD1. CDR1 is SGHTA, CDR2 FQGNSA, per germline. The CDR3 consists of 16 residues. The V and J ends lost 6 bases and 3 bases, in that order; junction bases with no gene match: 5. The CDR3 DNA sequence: TGTGCCAGCAGTCGACAGGGGGCAGGCTATAATTCACCCCTCCACTTT. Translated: CASSRQGAGYNSPLHF.

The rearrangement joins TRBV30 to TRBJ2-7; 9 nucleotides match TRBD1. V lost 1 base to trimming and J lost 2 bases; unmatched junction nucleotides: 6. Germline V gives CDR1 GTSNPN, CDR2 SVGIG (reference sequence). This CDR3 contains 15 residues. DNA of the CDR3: TGTGCCTGGAGTGAGGGGACAGGGAGACCCTACGAGCAGTACTTC. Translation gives CAWSEGTGRPYEQYF.

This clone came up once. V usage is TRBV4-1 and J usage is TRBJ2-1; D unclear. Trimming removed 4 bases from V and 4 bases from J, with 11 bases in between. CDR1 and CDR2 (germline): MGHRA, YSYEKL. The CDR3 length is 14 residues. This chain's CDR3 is CASSPQDNYNEQFF. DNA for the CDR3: TGCGCCAGCAGCCCGCAGGATAATTACAATGAGCAGTTCTTC.

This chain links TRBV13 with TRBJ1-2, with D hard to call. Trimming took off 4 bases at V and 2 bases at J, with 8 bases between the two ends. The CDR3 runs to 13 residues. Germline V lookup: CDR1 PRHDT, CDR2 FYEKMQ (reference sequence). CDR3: CASSSGRNYGYTF. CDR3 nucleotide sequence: TGTGCCAGCAGCTCAGGACGGAACTATGGCTACACCTTC.

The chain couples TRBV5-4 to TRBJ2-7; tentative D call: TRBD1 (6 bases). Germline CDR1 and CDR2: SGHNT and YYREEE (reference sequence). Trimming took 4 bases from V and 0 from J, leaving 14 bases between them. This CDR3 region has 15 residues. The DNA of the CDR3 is TGTGCCAGCAGCCCCGCAGGACAGAGCTCCTACGAGCAGTACTTC. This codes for CASSPAGQSSYEQYF. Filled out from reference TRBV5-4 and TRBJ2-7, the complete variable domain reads ETGVTQSPTHLIKTRGQQVTLRCSSQSGHNTVSWYQQALGQGPQFIFQYYREEENGRGNFPPRFSGLQFPNYSSELNVNALELDDSALYLCASSPAGQSSYEQYFGPGTRLTVT.

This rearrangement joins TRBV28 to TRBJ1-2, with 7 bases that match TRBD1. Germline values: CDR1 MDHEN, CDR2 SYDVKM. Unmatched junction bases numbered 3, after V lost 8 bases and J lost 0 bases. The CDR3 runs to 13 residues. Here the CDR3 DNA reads TGTGCCAGCCGGACAGGCACTAACTATGGCTACACCTTC. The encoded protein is CASRTGTNYGYTF.

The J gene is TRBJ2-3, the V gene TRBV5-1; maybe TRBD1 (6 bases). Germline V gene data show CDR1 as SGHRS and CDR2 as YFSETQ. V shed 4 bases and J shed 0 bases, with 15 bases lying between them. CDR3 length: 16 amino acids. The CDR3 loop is CASSPGVFSSTDTQYF. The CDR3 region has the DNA TGCGCCAGCAGCCCAGGGGTCTTCAGTAGCACAGATACGCAGTATTTT.

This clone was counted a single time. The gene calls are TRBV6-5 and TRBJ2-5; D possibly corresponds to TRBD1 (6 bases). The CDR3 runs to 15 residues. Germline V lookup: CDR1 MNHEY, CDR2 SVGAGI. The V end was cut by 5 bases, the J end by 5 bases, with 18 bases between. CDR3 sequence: CASSAQTGWSETQYF. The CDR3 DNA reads TGTGCCAGCAGTGCACAGACAGGATGGAGTGAGACCCAGTACTTC.

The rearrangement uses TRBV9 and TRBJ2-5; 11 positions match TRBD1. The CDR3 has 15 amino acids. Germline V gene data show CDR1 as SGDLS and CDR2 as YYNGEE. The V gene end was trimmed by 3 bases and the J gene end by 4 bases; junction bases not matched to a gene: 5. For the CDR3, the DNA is TGTGCCAGCAGCGGAGGACAGGGGGCGGGAGAGACCCAGTACTTC. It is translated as CASSGGQGAGETQYF.

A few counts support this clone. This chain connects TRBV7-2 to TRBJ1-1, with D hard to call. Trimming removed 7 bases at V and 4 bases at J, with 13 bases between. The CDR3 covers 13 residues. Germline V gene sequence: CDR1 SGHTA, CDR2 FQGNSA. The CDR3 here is CASIPPRSTEAFF. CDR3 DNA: TGTGCCAGCATCCCCCCCCGGTCCACTGAAGCTTTCTTT.

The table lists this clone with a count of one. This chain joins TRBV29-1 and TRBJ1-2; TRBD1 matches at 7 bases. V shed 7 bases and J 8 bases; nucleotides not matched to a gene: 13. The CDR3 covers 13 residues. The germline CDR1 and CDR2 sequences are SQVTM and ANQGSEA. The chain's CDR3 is CSGRIQGVEGYTF. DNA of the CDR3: TGCAGCGGCAGGATCCAGGGGGTCGAGGGCTACACCTTC.

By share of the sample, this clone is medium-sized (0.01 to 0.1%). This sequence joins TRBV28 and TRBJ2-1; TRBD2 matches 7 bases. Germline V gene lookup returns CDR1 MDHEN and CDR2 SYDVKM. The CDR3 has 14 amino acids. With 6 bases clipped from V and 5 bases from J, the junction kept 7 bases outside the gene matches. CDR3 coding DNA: TGTGCCAGCAGCGGGGGGTTCTCAAACAATGAGCAGTTCTTC. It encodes CASSGGFSNNEQFF.

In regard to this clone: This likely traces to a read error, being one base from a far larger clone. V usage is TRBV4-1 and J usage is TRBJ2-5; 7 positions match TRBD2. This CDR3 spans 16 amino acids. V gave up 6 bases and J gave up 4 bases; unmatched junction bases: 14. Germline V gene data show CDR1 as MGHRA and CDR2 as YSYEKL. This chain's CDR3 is CASSPELGGRVETQYF. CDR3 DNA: TGCGCCAGCAGTCCCGAGTTGGGCGGGAGAGTAGAGACCCAGTACTTC.